These T cell receptor beta chains were read from a single sample in a study of cytomegalovirus exposure and HLA in healthy donors. Measured with immunoSEQ multiplex PCR; TCRdb has only the in-frame clones, and not every one. The sample lists some 190,000 clones, around three quarters occurring once. Sequencing was performed on PBMCs. Every receptor here comes from a woman aged 25 to 39 in good health and CMV-seropositive. CDR3s include the opening cysteine and the closing phenylalanine or tryptophan. Each record gives: D gene, clone size, J gene, V gene, CDR3 DNA, CDR3 protein. A D gene is named only where the DNA matches it firmly. Size is omitted from some rows. Given values are once, few, many or a class for expanded clones.

>TRBD2|-|TRBJ2-3|TRBV2
TGTGCCAGCAGGGATGGGACTAGCGGGATATTCGGCACAGATACGCAGTATTTT
CASRDGTSGIFGTDTQYF
>-|-|TRBJ2-1|TRBV7-8
TGTGCCAGCAGCTTAGTTGCGGGCTCCTACAATGAGCAGTTCTTC
CASSLVAGSYNEQFF
>-|-|TRBJ1-6|TRBV28
TGTGCCAGCAAGGAGGGGAGCTCCTATAATTCACCCCTCCACTTT
CASKEGSSYNSPLHF
>-|once|TRBJ1-4|TRBV21-1
TGTGCCAGCAGCAAAAGTCTACGTCTTAATGAAAAACTGTTTTTT
CASSKSLRLNEKLFF
>TRBD2|few|TRBJ2-3|TRBV7-2
TGTGCCAGCAGCTTAAAGCACGCTAGCGGGAGAAGTGATACGCAGTATTTT
CASSLKHASGRSDTQYF
>TRBD2|-|TRBJ2-7|TRBV6-1
TGTGCCAGCAGTGAAGGGCTTGGGACTAGCGACGCCTACGAGCAGTACTTC
CASSEGLGTSDAYEQYF
>-|-|TRBJ2-7|TRBV5-5
TGTGCCAGCAGCTCTAGACAGGACCAATCCTACGAGCAGTACTTC
CASSSRQDQSYEQYF
>TRBD1|-|TRBJ2-3|TRBV27
TGTGCCAGCAGTTTATACTCCCGACAGGGGACGCAGTATTTT
CASSLYSRQGTQYF
>-|-|TRBJ2-1|TRBV9
TGTGCCAGCAGAGGAAGCGGGAATGAGCAGTTCTTC
CASRGSGNEQFF
>TRBD1|-|TRBJ1-2|TRBV11-2
TGTGCCAGCAGCCACAGGGGGGGTGGCTACACCTTC
CASSHRGGGYTF
>TRBD2|-|TRBJ2-1|TRBV29-1
TGCAGCTGTTTCGGGTGGCTAGCGGAGTACAATGAGCAGTTCTTC
CSCFGWLAEYNEQFF
>TRBD1|-|TRBJ2-7|TRBV4-1
TGCGCCAGCAGCCAAGTCAGGACAGGGGGCTCCGAGCAGTACTTC
CASSQVRTGGSEQYF
>-|-|TRBJ2-7|TRBV7-9
TGTGCCAGCAGCCCTAAACAGGGCTACGAGCAGTACTTC
CASSPKQGYEQYF
>TRBD1|-|TRBJ1-1|TRBV28
TGTGCCAGCAGTTTATGGGGACAGGGAAGGACTGAAGCTTTCTTT
CASSLWGQGRTEAFF
>TRBD2|few|TRBJ2-7|TRBV6-1
TGTGCCAGCAGCCCGGGACTACTCTCTTTCGAGCAGTACTTC
CASSPGLLSFEQYF
>-|-|TRBJ2-7|TRBV4-1
TGCGCCAGCAGCCAAGAACAGGGCTACGAGCAGTACTTC
CASSQEQGYEQYF
>TRBD1|once|TRBJ1-1|TRBV28
TGTGCCAGCAGTTTACCAGGGACAGGAAACACTGAAGCTTTCTTT
CASSLPGTGNTEAFF
>TRBD2|-|TRBJ2-2|TRBV15
TGTGCCACCAGCGCGACTAGCGGAACCGGGGAGCTGTTTTTT
CATSATSGTGELFF
>TRBD1|once|TRBJ1-1|TRBV19
TGTGCCACCAGTAGGAGTTTGACAGGGAAGAGCACTGAAGCTTTCTTT
CATSRSLTGKSTEAFF
>TRBD2|-|TRBJ2-1|TRBV4-1
TGCGCCAGCAGTCTCCTCATGACAGCGGGAGGATACAATGAGCAGTTCTTC
CASSLLMTAGGYNEQFF